This TCR beta chain is drawn from a study of post-analysis software for immune sequencing data (dated by TCRdb to the mid-2010s). As for the study more broadly: Recorded disease courses included relapsing-remitting, secondary progressive and progressive-relapsing multiple sclerosis, with some patients lacking subtype annotation. Patient repertoires were compared against roughly 12 previously published healthy control repertoires from donors aged roughly 6 to 28 years. A subset of samples was prepared in parallel using single-end sample barcoding, then pooled and co-amplified after Illumina adapter ligation.

To demonstrate the VDJtools post-analysis software, the study profiled TCR beta repertoires from the peripheral blood of approximately twelve young patients with multiple sclerosis. The patients with multiple sclerosis were children and adolescents between about 6 and 15 years of age. Library creation used PCR. These reads were obtained on an Illumina HiSeq 2500. To reduce PCR and sequencing biases, unique molecular identifiers were incorporated into the TCR beta cDNA libraries. Roughly 0.5 million cDNA molecules were obtained per 1 to 10 million input T cells, so each molecule approximated one T cell. The patient libraries were prepared and sequenced with the same protocol used for the earlier healthy control dataset. Within a given batch, samples were prepared together, multiplexed and sequenced on the same HiSeq lane. In the original analysis: Raw barcoded reads were processed with MIGEC, discarding single-read molecular identifier groups before consensus assembly and CDR3 extraction. VDJtools was used for post-analysis of the clonotype tables, and diversity was normalized by down-sampling every dataset to the size of the smallest sample. In repertoire overlap clustering, CDR3 amino acid sequences, but not nucleotide sequences, were matched to correct batch-related cross-sample contamination. Clones were called with MiXCR by TCRdb after fastp trimmed the public reads at Q25, and only in-frame beta chains were retained. Rows merge per CDR3 protein into single entries with the most common DNA and genes. What appears here as the V and J calls and clone size reflects TCRdb's work, not the paper's. The sample has hundreds of thousands of distinct CDR3 sequences on record, less than 40% of them singletons. The ten largest clones add up to roughly 12% of the sample.

Broad study findings and their caveats: When samples were clustered directly using the F measure, samples prepared in the same batch co-clustered strongly, which prompted a batch-effect correction. Significantly lower normalized Chao1 diversity was found in multiple sclerosis patients than in controls, suggesting substantial peripheral T-cell clonal expansion. The control group was slightly older than the multiple sclerosis patient group.

This clonotype was detected only a few times. The specificity of this receptor is unknown. Base qualities are not recorded, but no much larger clone differs from it by a single base. The sequenced sample consisted of blood. The TCR comes from a girl aged 10 to 17 with multiple sclerosis.

The sequenced DNA is TGTGCCAGCAGCCCACTCGAAGGGGCGCTGGCAAATGGGAACATTCAGTACTTC. It specifies CASSPLEGALANGNIQYF. This chain joins TRBV11-2 to TRBJ2-4, and perhaps TRBD1 as D gene, on 5 matching bases. The germline V gene encodes CDR1 SGHAT and CDR2 FQNNGV. V loses 5 bases of germline sequence and J loses 7 bases, and the interval between the two ends is 27 bases. The CDR3 starts with the cysteine, ends with the phenylalanine, and has 18 residues. The CDR3 DNA has 54 bases and is translated from base 1.